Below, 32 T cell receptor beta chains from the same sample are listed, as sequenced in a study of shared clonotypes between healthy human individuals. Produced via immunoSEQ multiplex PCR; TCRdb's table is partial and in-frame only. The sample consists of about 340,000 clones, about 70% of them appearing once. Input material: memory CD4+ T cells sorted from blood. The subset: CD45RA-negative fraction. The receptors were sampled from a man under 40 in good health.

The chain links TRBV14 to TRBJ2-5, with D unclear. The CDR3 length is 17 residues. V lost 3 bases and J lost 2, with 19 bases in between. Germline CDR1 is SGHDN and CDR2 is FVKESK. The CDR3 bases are TGTGCCAGCAGCCATGGAGCAGTAGGGCCTCTACAAGAGACCCAGTACTTC. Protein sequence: CASSHGAVGPLQETQYF.

CDR3 residues: CASSPVTPYTDTQYF. The DNA for the CDR3 is TGTGCCAGCAGTCCAGTGACTCCCTACACAGATACGCAGTATTTT. The gene calls are TRBV27 and TRBJ2-3; D remains ambiguous. V was cut by 5 bases and J by 2 bases, with 14 bases left in between. The CDR3 runs 15 residues. Germline lookup yields CDR1 MNHEY and CDR2 SMNVEV (reference sequence).

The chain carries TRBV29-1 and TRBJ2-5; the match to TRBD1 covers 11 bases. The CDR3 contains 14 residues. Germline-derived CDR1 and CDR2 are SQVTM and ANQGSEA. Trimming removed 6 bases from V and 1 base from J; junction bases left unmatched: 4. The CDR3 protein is CSVGQGALQETQYF. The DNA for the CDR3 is TGCAGCGTCGGACAGGGGGCTCTCCAAGAGACCCAGTACTTC.

Here the CDR3 reads CAKGTTNTGELFF. CDR3 DNA sequence: TGTGCCAAAGGGACGACGAACACCGGGGAGCTGTTTTTT. This chain links TRBV2 with TRBJ2-2, with D perhaps TRBD1 or TRBD2 (5 bases each). CDR1 is SNHLY and CDR2 is FYNNEI in the germline V gene. This CDR3 region has 13 residues. V shed 10 bases and J shed 0 bases, with 9 bases lying between them. The full variable domain, in which reference TRBV2 and TRBJ2-2 provide the parts outside the CDR3, is EPEVTQTPSHQVTQMGQEVILRCVPISNHLYFYWYRQILGQKVEFLVSFYNNEISEKSEIFDDQFSVERPDGSNFTLKIRSTKLEDSAMYFCAKGTTNTGELFFGEGSRLTVL.

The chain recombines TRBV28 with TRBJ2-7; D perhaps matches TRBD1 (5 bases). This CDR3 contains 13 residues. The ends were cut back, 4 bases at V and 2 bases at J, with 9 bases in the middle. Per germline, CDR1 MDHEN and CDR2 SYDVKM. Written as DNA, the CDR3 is TGTGCCAGCAGTTCCTTGGGGCCCTACGAGCAGTACTTC. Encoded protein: CASSSLGPYEQYF.

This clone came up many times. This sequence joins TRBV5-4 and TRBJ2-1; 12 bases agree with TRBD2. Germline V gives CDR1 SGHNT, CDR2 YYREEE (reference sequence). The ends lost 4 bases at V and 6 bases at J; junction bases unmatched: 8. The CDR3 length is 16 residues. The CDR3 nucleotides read TGTGCCAGCAGCGGTGGACTAGCGGGACGGGGCAATGAGCAGTTCTTC. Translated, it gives CASSGGLAGRGNEQFF.

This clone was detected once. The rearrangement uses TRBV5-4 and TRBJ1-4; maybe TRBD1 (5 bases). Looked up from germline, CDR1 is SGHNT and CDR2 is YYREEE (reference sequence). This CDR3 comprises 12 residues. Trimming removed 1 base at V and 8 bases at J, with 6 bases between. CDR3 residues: CASSLRGEKLFF. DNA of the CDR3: TGTGCCAGCAGCTTGCGGGGGGAAAAACTGTTTTTT.

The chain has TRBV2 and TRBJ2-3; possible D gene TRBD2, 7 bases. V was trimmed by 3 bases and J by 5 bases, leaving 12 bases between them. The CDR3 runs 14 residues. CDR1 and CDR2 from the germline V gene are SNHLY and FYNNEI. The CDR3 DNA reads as TGTGCCAGCAGTGATGGGGGGGGCGTAGATACGCAGTATTTT. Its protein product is CASSDGGGVDTQYF.

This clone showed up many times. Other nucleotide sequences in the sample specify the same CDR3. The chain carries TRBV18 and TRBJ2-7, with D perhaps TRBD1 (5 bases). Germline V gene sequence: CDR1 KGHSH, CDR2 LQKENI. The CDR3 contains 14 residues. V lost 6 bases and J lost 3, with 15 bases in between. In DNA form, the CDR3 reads TGTGCCAGCTCCACCCTCCCAGGGAACTACGAGCAGTACTTC. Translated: CASSTLPGNYEQYF.

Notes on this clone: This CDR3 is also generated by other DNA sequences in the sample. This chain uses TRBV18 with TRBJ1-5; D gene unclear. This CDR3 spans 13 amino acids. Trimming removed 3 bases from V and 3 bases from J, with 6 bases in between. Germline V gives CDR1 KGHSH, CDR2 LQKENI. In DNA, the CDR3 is TGTGCCAGCTCACCGGGCCCCAATCAGCCCCAGCATTTT. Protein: CASSPGPNQPQHF.

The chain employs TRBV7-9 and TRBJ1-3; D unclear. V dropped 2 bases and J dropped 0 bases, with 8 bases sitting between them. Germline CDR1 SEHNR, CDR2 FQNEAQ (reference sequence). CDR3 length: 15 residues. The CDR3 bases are TGTGCCAGCAGCTTAAGAGCGGGCTCTGGAAACACCATATATTTT. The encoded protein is CASSLRAGSGNTIYF. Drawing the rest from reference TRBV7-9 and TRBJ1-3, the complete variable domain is DTGVSQNPRHKITKRGQNVTFRCDPISEHNRLYWYRQTLGQGPEFLTYFQNEAQLEKSRLLSDRFSAERPKGSFSTLEIQRTEQGDSAMYLCASSLRAGSGNTIYFGEGSWLTVV.

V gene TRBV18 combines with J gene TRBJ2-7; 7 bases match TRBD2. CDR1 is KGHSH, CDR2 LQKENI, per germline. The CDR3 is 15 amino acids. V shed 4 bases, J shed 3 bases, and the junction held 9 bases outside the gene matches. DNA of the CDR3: TGTGCCAGCTCACGGGAGGGAGAAAGTCGCTACGAGCAGTACTTC. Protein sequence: CASSREGESRYEQYF.

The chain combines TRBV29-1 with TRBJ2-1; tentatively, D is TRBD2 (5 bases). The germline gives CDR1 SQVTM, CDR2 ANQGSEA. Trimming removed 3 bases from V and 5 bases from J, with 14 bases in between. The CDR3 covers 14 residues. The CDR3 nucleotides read TGCAGCGTTGATACGCCCGGGGTTGACAATGAGCAGTTCTTC. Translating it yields CSVDTPGVDNEQFF.

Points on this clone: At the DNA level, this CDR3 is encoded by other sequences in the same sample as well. The CDR3 here is CASSPLDRAGNTIYF. The CDR3 coding sequence is TGTGCCAGCAGCCCACTGGACAGGGCTGGAAACACCATATATTTT. The genes are TRBV5-6 and TRBJ1-3, with TRBD1 matching 8 bases. V trimming: 4 bases; J trimming: 2 bases; junction bases outside the gene matches: 5. Per the germline V gene, CDR1 is SGHDT and CDR2 is YYEEEE. The CDR3 covers 15 residues.

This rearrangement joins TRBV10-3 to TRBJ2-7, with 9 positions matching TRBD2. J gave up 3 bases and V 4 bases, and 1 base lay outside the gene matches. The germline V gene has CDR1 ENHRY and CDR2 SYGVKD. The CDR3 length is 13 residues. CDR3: CAISGTSDYEQYF. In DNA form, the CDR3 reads TGTGCCATCAGTGGGACTAGCGACTACGAGCAGTACTTC.

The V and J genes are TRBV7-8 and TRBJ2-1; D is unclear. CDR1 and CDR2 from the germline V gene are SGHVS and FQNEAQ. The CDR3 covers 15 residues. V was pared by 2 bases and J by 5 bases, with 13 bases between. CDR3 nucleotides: TGTGCCAGCAGCTTAAGAGGTAGGAGCGACAATGAGCAGTTCTTC. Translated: CASSLRGRSDNEQFF.

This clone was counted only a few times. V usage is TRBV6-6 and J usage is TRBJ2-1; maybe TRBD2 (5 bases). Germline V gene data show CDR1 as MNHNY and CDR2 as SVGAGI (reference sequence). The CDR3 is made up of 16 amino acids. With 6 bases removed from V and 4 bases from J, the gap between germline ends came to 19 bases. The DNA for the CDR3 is TGTGCCAGCAGCCCCCCTTTAGGCGGGCCATACAATGAGCAGTTCTTC. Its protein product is CASSPPLGGPYNEQFF.

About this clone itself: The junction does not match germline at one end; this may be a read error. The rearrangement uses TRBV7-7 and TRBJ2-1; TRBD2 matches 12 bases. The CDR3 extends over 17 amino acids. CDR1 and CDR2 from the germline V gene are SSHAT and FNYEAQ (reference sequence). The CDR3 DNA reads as TGTGCTAGCAGCTTAGTGACTAGCGGGAGCGTGGGCAATGAGCAGTTCTTC. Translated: CASSLVTSGSVGNEQFF.

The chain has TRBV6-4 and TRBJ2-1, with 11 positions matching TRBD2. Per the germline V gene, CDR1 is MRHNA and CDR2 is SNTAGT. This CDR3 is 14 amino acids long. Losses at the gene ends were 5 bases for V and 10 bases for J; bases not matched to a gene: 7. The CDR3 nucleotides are TGTGCCAGCAGTACCGGGACTAGCGGCACCGAGCAGTTCTTC. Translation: CASSTGTSGTEQFF.

The CDR3 DNA sequence: TGTGCCAGCAGTTACTCGAATCGTAGGGGATCGCGAGCTTTCTTT. Translated: CASSYSNRRGSRAFF. The rearrangement joins TRBV6-5 to TRBJ1-1; a possible D gene is TRBD1 (5 bases). The CDR3 consists of 15 residues. Trimming took 0 bases from V and 10 from J, leaving 18 bases between them. Germline V gene lookup returns CDR1 MNHEY and CDR2 SVGAGI.

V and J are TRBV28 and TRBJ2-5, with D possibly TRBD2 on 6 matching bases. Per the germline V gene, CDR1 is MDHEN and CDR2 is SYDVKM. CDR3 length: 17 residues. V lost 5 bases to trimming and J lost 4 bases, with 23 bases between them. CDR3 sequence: CASSAGVRETHRETQYF. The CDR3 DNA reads TGTGCCAGCAGTGCCGGGGTTCGGGAGACACACAGAGAGACCCAGTACTTC.

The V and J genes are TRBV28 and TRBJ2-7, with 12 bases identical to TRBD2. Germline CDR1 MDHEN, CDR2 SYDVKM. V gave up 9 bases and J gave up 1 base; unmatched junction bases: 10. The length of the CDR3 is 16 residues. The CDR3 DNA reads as TGTGCCAGTAACACCCAGACTAGCGGGAGTTCCTACGAGCAGTACTTC. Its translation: CASNTQTSGSSYEQYF.

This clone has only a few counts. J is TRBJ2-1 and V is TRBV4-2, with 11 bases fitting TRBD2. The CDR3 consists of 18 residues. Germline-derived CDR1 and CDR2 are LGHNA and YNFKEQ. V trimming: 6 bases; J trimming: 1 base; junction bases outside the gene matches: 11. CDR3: CASSPGLAVFTSYNEQFF. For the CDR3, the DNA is TGTGCCAGCAGTCCGGGACTAGCGGTATTTACGTCCTACAATGAGCAGTTCTTC.

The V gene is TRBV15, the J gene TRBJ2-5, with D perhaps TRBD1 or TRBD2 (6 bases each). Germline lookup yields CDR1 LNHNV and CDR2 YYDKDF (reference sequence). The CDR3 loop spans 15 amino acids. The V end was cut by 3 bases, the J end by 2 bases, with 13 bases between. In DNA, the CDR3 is TGTGCCACCAGCAGGGACGGGGGCTTACAAGAGACCCAGTACTTC. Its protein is CATSRDGGLQETQYF. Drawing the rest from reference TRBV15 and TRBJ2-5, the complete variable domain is DAMVIQNPRYQVTQFGKPVTLSCSQTLNHNVMYWYQQKSSQAPKLLFHYYDKDFNNEADTPDNFQSRRPNTSFCFLDIRSPGLGDTAMYLCATSRDGGLQETQYFGPGTRLLVL.

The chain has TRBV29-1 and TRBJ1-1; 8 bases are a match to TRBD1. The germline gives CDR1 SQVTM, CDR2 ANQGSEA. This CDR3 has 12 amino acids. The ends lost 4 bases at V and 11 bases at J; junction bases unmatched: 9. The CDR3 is CSVVDRGRGAFF. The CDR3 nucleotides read TGCAGCGTTGTTGACAGGGGACGGGGGGCTTTCTTT.

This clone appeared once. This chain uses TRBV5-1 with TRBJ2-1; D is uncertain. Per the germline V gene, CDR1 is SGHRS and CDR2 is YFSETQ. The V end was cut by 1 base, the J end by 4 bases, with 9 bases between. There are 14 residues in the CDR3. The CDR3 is CASSLLTSYNEQFF. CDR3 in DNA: TGCGCCAGCAGCTTGTTGACTTCTTACAATGAGCAGTTCTTC.

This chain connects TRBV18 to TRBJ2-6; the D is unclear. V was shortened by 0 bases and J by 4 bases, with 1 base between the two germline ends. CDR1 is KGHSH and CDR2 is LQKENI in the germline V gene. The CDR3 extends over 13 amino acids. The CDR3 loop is CASSPPGANVLTF. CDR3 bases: TGTGCCAGCTCACCACCCGGGGCCAACGTCCTGACTTTC.

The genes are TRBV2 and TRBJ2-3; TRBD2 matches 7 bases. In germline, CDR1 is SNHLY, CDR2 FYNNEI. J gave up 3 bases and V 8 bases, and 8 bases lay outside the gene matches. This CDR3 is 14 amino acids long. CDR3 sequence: CASWRELGTDTQYF. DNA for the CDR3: TGTGCCAGCTGGCGGGAGCTGGGTACAGATACGCAGTATTTT.

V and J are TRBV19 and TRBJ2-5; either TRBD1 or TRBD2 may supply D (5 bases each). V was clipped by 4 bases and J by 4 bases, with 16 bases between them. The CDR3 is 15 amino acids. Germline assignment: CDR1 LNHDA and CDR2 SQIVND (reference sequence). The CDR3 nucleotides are TGTGCCAGTAGTAGGAGTGGGCTTGGGGGAGAGACCCAGTACTTC. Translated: CASSRSGLGGETQYF.

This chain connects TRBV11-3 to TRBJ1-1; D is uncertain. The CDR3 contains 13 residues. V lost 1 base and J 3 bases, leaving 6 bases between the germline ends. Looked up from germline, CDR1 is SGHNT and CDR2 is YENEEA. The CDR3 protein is CASSLGRYTEAFF. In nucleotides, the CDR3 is TGTGCCAGCAGCTTAGGCAGATACACTGAAGCTTTCTTT.

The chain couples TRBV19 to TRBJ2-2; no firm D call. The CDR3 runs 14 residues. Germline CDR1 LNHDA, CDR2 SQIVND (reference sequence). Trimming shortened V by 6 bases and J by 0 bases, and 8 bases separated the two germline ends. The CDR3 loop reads CASRGGPNTGELFF. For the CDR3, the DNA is TGTGCCAGTAGGGGCGGTCCGAACACCGGGGAGCTGTTTTTT.

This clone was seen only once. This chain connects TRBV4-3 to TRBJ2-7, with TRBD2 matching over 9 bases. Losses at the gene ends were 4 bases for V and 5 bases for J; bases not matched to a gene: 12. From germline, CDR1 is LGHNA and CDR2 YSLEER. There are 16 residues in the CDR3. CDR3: CASSPSRAGGGNEQYF. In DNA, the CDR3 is TGCGCCAGCAGCCCAAGTCGAGCGGGAGGAGGAAACGAGCAGTACTTC.